The 9 T cell receptor beta chains presented below share a single source sample, sequenced in a study of blood T cell repertoires in COVID-19. Sequenced by immunoSEQ multiplex PCR; TCRdb stores in-frame clones only, minus some. This sample carries 150,000 to 200,000 clones, around 77% of them seen once, and the ten largest clones take 5% to 8.5%. Material for sequencing was peripheral blood. Every receptor here comes from a man between 65 and 79 years old with active or convalescent COVID-19.

This chain joins TRBV5-6 and TRBJ2-3; 8 bases are shared with TRBD2. This CDR3 spans 16 amino acids. Germline CDR1 and CDR2: SGHDT and YYEEEE. V trimming: 3 bases; J trimming: 0 bases; junction bases outside the gene matches: 6. The CDR3 bases are TGTGCCAGCAGCTCCGGGAGGGACTATAGCACAGATACGCAGTATTTT. The encoded protein is CASSSGRDYSTDTQYF.

The rearrangement joins TRBV3-1 (or the pseudogene TRBV3-2) to TRBJ2-5; no firm D call. Germline CDR1 is LGHDT and CDR2 is YNNKEL (reference sequence). Trimming took 0 bases from V and 1 from J, leaving 9 bases between them. CDR3 length: 15 residues. CDR3 region: CASSQDGRSQETQYF. In DNA, the CDR3 is TGTGCCAGCAGCCAAGATGGTAGGAGCCAAGAGACCCAGTACTTC.

This clone was detected once. The same CDR3 also results from other DNA sequences found in this sample. V gene TRBV28 combines with J gene TRBJ2-7; 7 positions match TRBD1. With V trimmed by 5 bases and J by 1 base, 2 bases remained unmatched. Germline V gene sequence: CDR1 MDHEN, CDR2 SYDVKM. The CDR3 has 13 amino acids. The CDR3 here is CASSPGQSYEQYF. CDR3 DNA sequence: TGTGCCAGCAGTCCGGGACAGTCCTACGAGCAGTACTTC.

V usage is TRBV12-3 or TRBV12-4 and J usage is TRBJ1-2, with D possibly being TRBD1 (5 bases). The CDR3 consists of 13 residues. The V end lost 4 bases, the J end lost 6 bases, and 12 bases lay between the germline ends. CDR3 region: CASSSRRANGYTF. CDR3 in DNA: TGTGCCAGCAGTTCCCGCAGGGCCAATGGCTACACCTTC.

The chain joins TRBV19 to TRBJ1-5, with 12 bases lining up with TRBD1. Germline V gene data show CDR1 as LNHDA and CDR2 as SQIVND (reference sequence). The CDR3 length is 14 residues. The J segment lost 7 bases and the V segment lost 9 bases, leaving 7 bases of the junction unmatched. This CDR3 reads CASRAGTGGQPQHF. CDR3 sequence (DNA): TGTGCCAGCCGAGCCGGGACAGGGGGCCAGCCCCAGCATTTT.

The chain combines TRBV4-3 with TRBJ2-5; 12 bases align to TRBD2. Germline CDR1 reads LGHNA; CDR2 reads YSLEER. With V trimmed by 4 bases and J by 5 bases, 5 bases remained unmatched. This CDR3 region has 15 residues. CDR3 DNA: TGCGCCAGCAGCCCTAGCGGGGGGGCGTGGGAGACCCAGTACTTC. It encodes CASSPSGGAWETQYF.

V gene TRBV5-1 combines with J gene TRBJ1-3, with 8 positions matching TRBD1. This CDR3 region has 15 residues. The junction had 4 bases not matched to a gene; V was cut back by 1 base and J by 4 bases. Germline CDR1 reads SGHRS; CDR2 reads YFSETQ. CDR3 region: CASSLNRDRGNTIYF. The CDR3 DNA reads as TGCGCCAGCAGCTTGAACCGGGACAGGGGAAACACCATATATTTT. The full variable domain, its missing parts supplied by reference TRBV5-1 and TRBJ1-3, is KAGVTQTPRYLIKTRGQQVTLSCSPISGHRSVSWYQQTPGQGLQFLFEYFSETQRNKGNFPGRFSGRQFSNSRSEMNVSTLELGDSALYLCASSLNRDRGNTIYFGEGSWLTVV.

V gene TRBV29-1 combines with J gene TRBJ1-1; D is unresolved. Germline values: CDR1 SQVTM, CDR2 ANQGSEA. V gave up 1 base and J gave up 10 bases, with 10 bases separating them. The CDR3 consists of 11 residues. CDR3 bases: TGCAGCGTTGAAGGCAGTTCCCTAGCTTTCTTT. This encodes CSVEGSSLAFF.

The rearrangement links TRBV5-1 to TRBJ2-1; TRBD2 agrees at 10 bases. V was clipped by 1 base and J by 7 bases; unmatched bases: 8. The CDR3 extends over 16 amino acids. Germline assignment: CDR1 SGHRS and CDR2 YFSETQ. The CDR3 here is CASSLSPSGRENEQFF. DNA for the CDR3: TGCGCCAGCAGCTTGTCGCCTAGCGGGAGAGAGAATGAGCAGTTCTTC.